This T cell receptor beta chain comes out of a study of cytomegalovirus exposure and HLA in healthy donors (dated by TCRdb to 2017 to 2019). Concerning the study at large: An earlier analysis of under 600 of the donors reported more than 250 Gb of sequence data and some 100 million unique TCR beta sequences from 150 million to 200 million T cells. Because of strong linkage in the cohort, roughly five DR-DQ haplotypes were treated as single units for association and clustering. Typing coverage varied by locus: 629-630 donors for A, B, C, DRB1 and DQB1; approximately 500 for DQA1; 606 for DPA1; about 450 for DPB1. Of the roughly 430 genotyped donors, approximately 83% fell in the genetic ancestry cluster associated with self-reported Caucasian donors. Genome-wide SNP genotypes for about 60% of the roughly 670 donors were used in a later genetic analysis, which treated that subset as a discovery cohort. A later analysis re-analyzed previously published TCR beta repertoires from about 730 donors and added high-resolution HLA genotyping to study TCR occurrence patterns. All discovery cohort repertoires had been generated on a single sequencing platform. An earlier analysis of approximately 580 of the donors used high-throughput TCR beta sequencing to judge whether each TCR beta V gene segment behaved as functional or pseudogenic. Across some 400 genotyped donors of the cohort, an average of about 240,000 unique TCR beta nucleotide sequences per donor were sequenced, and 15% to 20% of those sequences were non-productive. Alongside the repertoire data, information on donor age, sex, ethnicity and CMV serostatus was compiled. The T cell repertoires of 550 to 850 subjects were profiled by immunosequencing and related to cytomegalovirus serostatus. In addition to the first cohort of approximately 650 subjects, a separate validation cohort of 130 or so different subjects was used. About 320 gigabases of sequencing data and 80 million or so unique TCR sequences were included in an early release covering 550 to 650 HLA-typed donors. The study aimed to test whether cataloging public T cell receptors could reveal signatures of past pathogen exposure. Class I and class II HLA loci were covered by the typing at four-digit resolution. Rather than using new phenotypic data, the later analysis identified candidate immune exposures from TCR beta sequences and from how often those sequences occurred across donors. The study combined high-throughput TCR immunosequencing, statistical association of individual TCRs with disease status, and machine learning to predict cytomegalovirus infection status.

Library construction relied on the immunoSEQ multiplex PCR assay. For the multiplex PCR, a mixture combining 60 forward primers for TCR Vbeta segments and 13 reverse primers for TCR Jbeta segments was used. A multiplex PCR assay on genomic DNA amplified the CDR3 region of rearranged TCR beta genes. The amplified TCR beta libraries were sequenced on the Illumina HiSeq System as 87-base-pair reads. Under the source paper's analysis protocol: A later analysis counted about 82 million unique TCR beta chains across the approximately 700 repertoires, and 9.5 million to 11 million of these chains were shared by at least two donors. To remove PCR and sequencing errors, raw reads were error-corrected and collapsed into unique sequences using a nearest-neighbor algorithm that merged closely related sequences. To assign V, D and J gene segments, CDR3 sequences were aligned to IMGT reference sequences. For a sequence to be retained, at least a six-nucleotide match to both a V gene segment and a J gene segment was required. A rearrangement counted as productive if the CDR3 had no stop codons and remained in frame with V and J, and every other rearrangement counted as non-productive. CDR3 was defined by IMGT convention, running from the second conserved V-encoded cysteine to the conserved J-encoded phenylalanine. The earlier analysis of roughly 590 of the donors excluded any sequence lacking an unambiguous match to a single V gene segment. An earlier analysis of 587 of the donors classified V segments as functional when productive rearrangements were above 56.7% and as segregating when the standard deviation between donors was above 5%. A statistical classification framework was built for diagnosing cytomegalovirus status from the catalog of TCR beta chain sequences. In a later analysis, V and J genes were assigned by comparing TCR nucleotide sequences against IMGT/GENE-DB human TR gene sequences. The TCRdist pipeline was used in a later analysis to assign CDR3 sequences and most-parsimonious VDJ recombination scenarios. In a later analysis, each TCR beta chain was defined by its CDR3 amino acid sequence together with its V-gene family, and reads without a unique V-gene family were excluded. As a way to deal with suspected cross-contamination and a sequencing artifact, a later analysis dropped approximately 570 nucleotide sequences that were highly shared and had low generation probability. In a later analysis, a clonal expansion index was calculated for each public chain from normalized within-repertoire ranks of inferred template counts. A later analysis computed generation probabilities with a VDJ recombination model fitted to out-of-frame rearrangements, and checked the results against IGoR. A later analysis scored TCR-TCR, TCR-HLA and TCR-CMV co-occurrence with hypergeometric tests, applying a repertoire-size bias correction to TCR pairs. A later analysis estimated false discovery rates by permuting HLA or CMV assignments 20 times. In a later analysis, co-occurring TCRs were grouped using DBSCAN, and TCRdist sequence similarity was added for clustering within HLA-allele-positive subsets. Co-occurrence clustering excluded repertoires with fewer than 30,000 or more than 120,000 public chains, plus five with anomalous nucleotide sharing. The source is immuneACCESS, and TCRdb retained only in-frame sequences with V and J called. Part of the clones is not carried over; for the studies checked, unresolved V genes explain less than half of this, and the remainder is unexplained. V, J and clone size reflect that table, while D and trimming were determined from the DNA. Across this sample there are around 150,000 clones, with around three quarters seen only once. Approximately 1.8% of the sample lies in the top ten.

In total, 600 or so healthy bone marrow donors made up the cohort. At the time of sampling, every cohort member was nominally healthy, though immune exposures that went unrecorded were likely present. The donor was CMV seronegative and belonged to the group of several hundred seronegative cohort members. Each donor provided a peripheral blood sample, and peripheral blood mononuclear cells were used for TCR beta sequencing. The Qiagen DNeasy Blood Extraction Kit was used to extract genomic DNA from the blood cell samples. Here is what the overall study found, with its caveats: HLA typing was unavailable for some donors at each locus, so association tests used only the typed subset. Specific HLA alleles were associated with 15,000 to 20,000 TCR beta sequences at a false discovery rate of 0.05 in a later analysis. In a later genetic analysis, fewer N-insertions in productive TCRs were reported among donors in an Asian-associated ancestry cluster than the approximately 670-donor mean. V-gene and J-gene trimming of TCR beta chains was associated with a missense DCLRE1C variant in a later genetic analysis, and the association was replicated in an independent cohort. The study gave a list of some 150 TCR beta chains associated with cytomegalovirus. The presence/absence analyses assumed that sequencing depth was roughly uniform across donors, and that assumption may not be true. According to the authors, the approach could potentially be generalized to other disease states and immunological phenotypes. In both the original and validation cohorts, the classifier was reported to diagnose cytomegalovirus status with high specificity and sensitivity. A further reported finding was that TCR beta sequences accurately predicted the HLA-A and HLA-B alleles for most subjects in the first cohort. In vitro tests confirmed that a few of the cytomegalovirus-associated TCR beta chains recognize cytomegalovirus antigens. When HLA alleles, especially DR and DQ, strongly co-occurred, attributing TCR associations to individual alleles was difficult. According to a later analysis, parvovirus B19, influenza, CMV and Epstein-Barr virus appeared linked to several top co-occurrence clusters. A later analysis found that HLA-associated TCR beta chains were more clonally expanded and had lower generation probabilities than equally common non-associated chains. Broadly in line with IMGT annotations, most TCR beta V segments showed up in productive rearrangements about 90% or about 30% of the time in an earlier analysis of 587 of the donors. In a later analysis, the rate of TCR association differed among HLA loci, with DRB1 alleles having the most associated TCRs and HLA-C alleles having the fewest. For the cohort, immune exposure information was limited to CMV serostatus. Correlated functional status among segregating V segments might be attributable to linkage disequilibrium, but an unknown experimental factor could not be ruled out. A group of highly shared sequence variants was considered likely to be a technical artifact of the sequencing pipeline. Across donors, most TCR sequences were observed very rarely, whereas some public TCRs were present in many individuals. Because counts were too low, roughly 17 rarely observed V segments, including chromosome 9 orphons, were left out of the earlier analysis of some 640 of the donors. According to a later analysis, most CMV-associated TCR beta chains appeared to be HLA-restricted, and the HLA associations seemed to be driven largely by CMV exposure. The cohort was sequenced for TCR beta chains only, and without alpha or paired-chain data the features that could be detected were limited.

Worth noting for this clone: Its antigen target is currently unknown. No much larger clonotype is one base removed from it; base qualities were not supplied.

Sequenced sample: PBMCs. This clonotype originated in a man aged 40-49 years in good health and CMV-seronegative.

The DNA is TGTGCCAGCAGTTCCCTTCCAGGGACAGGGGGAAATTCACCCCTCCACTTT. The resulting protein is CASSSLPGTGGNSPLHF. This receptor chain uses TRBV27 and TRBJ1-6; 11 bases in between match TRBD1. The germline V gene (reference sequence) gives CDR1 as MNHEY and CDR2 as SMNVEV. V trim: 4 bases; J trim: 7 bases; unmatched bases: 9. The CDR3 runs 17 residues from the cysteine to the phenylalanine. Just the 51-base CDR3 DNA is kept, in frame starting at base 1.